This section outlines one T cell receptor (beta chain) sequence together with its context. Its cognate antigen is unknown. Second-dose intervals of approximately 4 or approximately 12 weeks were pooled. Assay: immunoSEQ multiplex PCR; the TCRdb copy retains only in-frame clones and omits some. The sample consists of around 110,000 clones, 80% to 95% of them appearing once. This record belongs to a study of T cell responses to AZD1222 COVID-19 vaccine. Overall study results and limits: Clonal diversity may have been underestimated, and the donors were mostly white British, with more females than males. Epitopes outside B.1.351 and B.1.1.7 mutated regions reportedly drew nearly half of spike TCRs. Regions 160-218 and 743-854 dominated among vaccine-associated CD4 TCRs spanning spike.

The source is an adult who received the AZD1222 COVID-19 vaccine. The sequencing used peripheral blood, collected 28 days after the second AZD1222 dose.

As DNA, the CDR3 is TGTGCCAGCAGCTTAGGTTCGGAATCCTACAATGAGCAGTTCTTC. The encoded protein is CASSLGSESYNEQFF. V gene TRBV11-2 combines with J gene TRBJ2-1; the D is unclear. V lost 1 base, J lost 1 base, and 8 bases lay in between. The CDR3 sequence is 15 residues long. From germline, CDR1 is SGHAT and CDR2 FQNNGV.